Shown below are 11 T cell receptor beta chains from a single sample sequenced in a study of monozygotic twins with inflammatory bowel disease. TCRdb reanalyzed the 5' RACE reads and collapses them to one entry per CDR3 protein, without DNA. The sample's table shows roughly 170,000 distinct CDR3 sequences. Sequences were obtained from blood. All receptors derive from a human donor with ulcerative colitis or Crohn's disease, or a healthy co-twin of an affected twin (not recorded which).

The V and J genes are TRBV27 and TRBJ2-4. This CDR3 comprises 14 residues. CDR1 is MNHEY and CDR2 is SMNVEV in the germline V gene (reference sequence). CDR3 residues: CASSLRSFADIQYF.

V usage is TRBV7-2 and J usage is TRBJ2-3. Germline CDR1 SGHTA, CDR2 FQGNSA. The CDR3 is 12 amino acids. CDR3 sequence: CASSWARDTQYF.

The rearrangement uses TRBV30 and TRBJ1-2. The CDR3 runs 13 residues. Germline V lookup: CDR1 GTSNPN, CDR2 SVGIG (reference sequence). The CDR3 region is CAWSEKGHYGYTF.

The chain couples TRBV18 to TRBJ2-7. The CDR3 contains 12 residues. Germline V CDR1 and CDR2: KGHSH, LQKENI. This CDR3 reads CASSQNSYEQYF. The variable domain in full, completed from reference TRBV18 and TRBJ2-7, reads NAGVMQNPRHLVRRRGQEARLRCSPMKGHSHVYWYRQLPEEGLKFMVYLQKENIIDESGMPKERFSAEFPKEGPSILRIQQVVRGDSAAYFCASSQNSYEQYFGPGTRLTVT.

The genes are TRBV12-3 or TRBV12-4 and TRBJ1-6; lacking DNA, the TRBD1 call made by TCRdb goes unchecked. The CDR3 extends over 15 amino acids. The CDR3 spells CASSLGSRTTAPLHF.

The chain joins TRBV5-1 to TRBJ1-2; checking the TCRdb D call of TRBD1 is not possible without DNA. In germline, CDR1 is SGHRS, CDR2 YFSETQ. This CDR3 has 14 residues. The CDR3 reads CASSPTGEDYGYTF.

This CDR3 reads CASSSGTTYEQYF. The chain joins TRBV27 to TRBJ2-7; TCRdb's D call of TRBD1 is untestable without DNA. CDR3 length: 13 amino acids. CDR1 and CDR2 from the germline V gene are MNHEY and SMNVEV (reference sequence).

This rearrangement joins TRBV5-4 to TRBJ1-2; TCRdb picks TRBD1, but there is no DNA to check that call. Germline assignment: CDR1 SGHNT and CDR2 YYREEE (reference sequence). The CDR3 runs 14 residues. The CDR3: CASSPGTGVHGYTF.

The rearrangement links TRBV20-1 to TRBJ1-1; lacking DNA, the TRBD1 call made by TCRdb goes unchecked. The CDR3 spans 13 residues. Germline V gene sequence: CDR1 DFQATT, CDR2 SNEGSKA (reference sequence). Here the CDR3 reads CSARTGISTEAFF.

The rearrangement links TRBV18 to TRBJ2-3; TCRdb's assignment of TRBD1 cannot be checked, as there is no DNA. CDR3 length: 13 amino acids. Germline CDR1 and CDR2: KGHSH and LQKENI. CDR3 loop: CASSPPVGGTQYF.

The V call is TRBV20-1, the J call TRBJ2-1; TCRdb reports TRBD2, a call that lacks DNA to check it against. CDR1 is DFQATT and CDR2 is SNEGSKA in the germline V gene (reference sequence). CDR3 length: 14 residues. The chain's CDR3 is CSAPRGGGGSEQFF.